These 13 T cell receptor beta chains were all obtained from the same sample, sequenced in a study of blood T cell repertoires in COVID-19. Assay: immunoSEQ multiplex PCR; the TCRdb copy retains only in-frame clones and omits some. The top ten clones hold less than 3.5% of a sample with fewer than 250,000 clones, 65% to 85% of them seen once. Sequencing input: peripheral blood. These receptors were taken from a man aged 50-60 years with active or convalescent COVID-19.

With regard to this clone: Other DNA sequences in this sample translate to the same CDR3. J is TRBJ1-2 and V is TRBV28; D not certain. The CDR3 spans 11 residues. Trimming took off 4 bases at V and 3 bases at J, with 3 bases between the two ends. Germline CDR1 is MDHEN and CDR2 is SYDVKM. As DNA, the CDR3 is TGTGCCAGCAGTTCTGACTATGGCTACACCTTC. Amino acid sequence: CASSSDYGYTF.

The chain couples TRBV7-2 to TRBJ2-5; 7 positions match TRBD1. V shed 5 bases, J shed 5 bases, and the junction held 8 bases outside the gene matches. The germline CDR1 and CDR2 sequences are SGHTA and FQGNSA. The CDR3 covers 14 residues. The CDR3 reads CASSTRQGRETQYF. CDR3 in DNA: TGTGCCAGCAGCACACGACAGGGCCGGGAGACCCAGTACTTC. The complete variable domain, with remaining parts taken from reference TRBV7-2 and TRBJ2-5, reads GAGVSQSPSNKVTEKGKDVELRCDPISGHTALYWYRQSLGQGLEFLIYFQGNSAPDKSGLPSDRFSAERTGGSVSTLTIQRTQQEDSAVYLCASSTRQGRETQYFGPGTRLLVL.

The chain couples TRBV10-1 to TRBJ2-1; possibly TRBD1 for D (6 bases). The CDR3 covers 14 residues. Germline CDR1 is WNHNN and CDR2 is SYGVQD (reference sequence). V dropped 0 bases and J dropped 8 bases, with 11 bases sitting between them. The CDR3: CASSESTGFHEQFF. The CDR3 bases are TGCGCCAGCAGTGAGTCTACAGGGTTTCATGAGCAGTTCTTC.

In regard to this clone: This same CDR3 is encoded by further DNA sequences in the sample. The chain combines TRBV7-2 with TRBJ2-7; 7 positions agree with TRBD2. This CDR3 contains 15 residues. CDR1 and CDR2 from the germline V gene are SGHTA and FQGNSA. Losses at the gene ends were 5 bases for V and 0 bases for J; bases not matched to a gene: 7. The CDR3 DNA reads TGTGCCAGCAGCCCTGGGCTAGCGGACTCCTACGAGCAGTACTTC. Encoded protein: CASSPGLADSYEQYF.

The chain links TRBV6-6 to TRBJ1-6; no firm D call. Deletions cut 7 bases from V and 8 bases from J, with 15 bases between. The CDR3 sequence is 14 residues long. CDR1 and CDR2 (germline): MNHNY, SVGAGI (reference sequence). The CDR3 loop is CASKWLPRDSPLHF. CDR3 coding DNA: TGTGCCAGCAAATGGCTACCCCGGGATTCACCCCTCCACTTT.

The chain couples TRBV2 to TRBJ1-2; the D gene is possibly TRBD1 (6 bases). The length of the CDR3 is 16 residues. CDR1 SNHLY and CDR2 FYNNEI come from the germline V gene. The V end was cut by 6 bases, the J end by 0 bases, with 17 bases between. CDR3 in amino acids: CASSRDRISTNYGYTF. CDR3 nucleotide sequence: TGTGCCAGCAGCCGAGACAGGATATCCACTAACTATGGCTACACCTTC. Full variable domain (rest looked up from reference TRBV2 and TRBJ1-2): EPEVTQTPSHQVTQMGQEVILRCVPISNHLYFYWYRQILGQKVEFLVSFYNNEISEKSEIFDDQFSVERPDGSNFTLKIRSTKLEDSAMYFCASSRDRISTNYGYTFGSGTRLTVV.

The CDR3 DNA sequence: TGTGCCAGCAGCCTAAGTTCACTTGCGGGAGCCTACGAGCAGTACTTC. Its translation: CASSLSSLAGAYEQYF. The J gene is TRBJ2-7, the V gene TRBV2; 7 nucleotides align to TRBD2. The junction had 13 bases not matched to a gene; V was cut back by 6 bases and J by 2 bases. The CDR3 runs 16 residues. Germline V gives CDR1 SNHLY, CDR2 FYNNEI.

V gene TRBV6-5 combines with J gene TRBJ1-1; 7 nucleotides match TRBD1. CDR3 length equals 11 residues. V lost 7 bases to trimming and J lost 7 bases; unmatched junction nucleotides: 3. The germline CDR1 and CDR2 sequences are MNHEY and SVGAGI. The CDR3 DNA sequence: TGTGCCAGCAAGACAGGGTATGAAGCTTTCTTT. Translation gives CASKTGYEAFF.

This clone showed up just once. J is TRBJ1-6 and V is TRBV4-1; 9 nucleotides match TRBD1. Germline CDR1 and CDR2: MGHRA and YSYEKL. This CDR3 has 14 amino acids. V gave up 8 bases and J gave up 7 bases; unmatched junction bases: 6. This chain's CDR3 is CASARTGVNSPLHF. The DNA of the CDR3 is TGCGCCAGCGCCAGGACAGGGGTAAATTCACCCCTCCACTTT.

A single count supports this clone. The chain has TRBV9 and TRBJ2-1; weak D call: TRBD1 (6 bases). The germline gives CDR1 SGDLS, CDR2 YYNGEE. The CDR3 length is 14 residues. Trimming took off 3 bases at V and 5 bases at J, with 12 bases between the two ends. CDR3: CASSDKGTNNEQFF. CDR3 nucleotides: TGTGCCAGCAGCGACAAGGGGACAAACAATGAGCAGTTCTTC. Full variable domain (missing parts from reference TRBV9 and TRBJ2-1): DSGVTQTPKHLITATGQRVTLRCSPRSGDLSVYWYQQSLDQGLQFLIQYYNGEERAKGNILERFSAQQFPDLHSELNLSSLELGDSALYFCASSDKGTNNEQFFGPGTRLTVL.

V usage is TRBV3-1 (or the pseudogene TRBV3-2) and J usage is TRBJ2-3, with TRBD2 matching 8 bases. The V segment lost 4 bases and the J segment 3 bases; nucleotides outside the gene matches: 9. Per germline, CDR1 LGHDT and CDR2 YNNKEL (reference sequence). This CDR3 has 16 residues. The CDR3 region is CASSPPGGTRTDTQYF. The CDR3 bases are TGTGCCAGCAGCCCCCCGGGAGGGACGAGAACAGATACGCAGTATTTT.

The rearrangement links TRBV7-2 to TRBJ2-1; tentatively, D is TRBD2 (6 bases). CDR3 length: 14 amino acids. Germline assignment: CDR1 SGHTA and CDR2 FQGNSA. V lost 1 base, J lost 3 bases, and 7 bases lay in between. In DNA, the CDR3 is TGTGCCAGCAGCTTAGTGGGACTCTACAATGAGCAGTTCTTC. Protein: CASSLVGLYNEQFF.

Turning to this clone: Mismatch with germline at one junction end may stem from a read error. The V and J genes are TRBV7-9 and TRBJ1-2; possible D gene TRBD1, 5 bases. CDR1 and CDR2 (germline): SEHNR, FQNEAQ (reference sequence). This CDR3 region has 11 residues. The chain's CDR3 is CASTNLQGSAF. CDR3 bases: TGTGCCAGCACTAACCTTCAGGGCAGCGCTTTC.